The 5 T cell receptor beta chains reported below all come from one sample, sequenced in a study of blood T cell repertoires in COVID-19. Generated by immunoSEQ multiplex PCR, the TCRdb table keeps only in-frame clones and is missing some. The sample includes 150,000 to 200,000 clones, approximately 90% of them seen just once. The sequenced sample consisted of peripheral blood. The source of these receptors is a woman between 50 and 59 years old with acute or convalescent COVID-19.

The chain joins TRBV19 to TRBJ1-2; D may be TRBD1 (6 bases). Germline V lookup: CDR1 LNHDA, CDR2 SQIVND (reference sequence). V was trimmed by 6 bases and J by 14 bases, leaving 19 bases between them. The CDR3 has 12 amino acids. The CDR3 nucleotides read TGTGCCAGTAGCATAATACAGGGCCTACGGACCTTC. It translates to CASSIIQGLRTF.

The count of this clone is one. This chain joins TRBV5-6 and TRBJ1-3, with TRBD1 as a possible D gene (5 bases). V was trimmed by 0 bases and J by 1 base, leaving 5 bases between them. CDR1 and CDR2 (germline): SGHDT, YYEEEE. This CDR3 is built from 14 residues. CDR3 sequence (DNA): TGTGCCAGCAGCTTGGGACAGTCTGGAAACACCATATATTTT. It yields the protein CASSLGQSGNTIYF.

This rearrangement joins TRBV6-5 to TRBJ2-5, with TRBD1 as a possible D gene (6 bases). Deletions cut 4 bases from V and 1 base from J, with 10 bases between. The length of the CDR3 is 14 residues. CDR1 is MNHEY and CDR2 is SVGAGI in the germline V gene. The CDR3 here is CASSLQGSQETQYF. CDR3 sequence (DNA): TGTGCCAGCAGTTTGCAGGGGTCCCAAGAGACCCAGTACTTC.

This chain uses TRBV7-2 with TRBJ2-7; perhaps TRBD2 as D (5 bases). CDR1 and CDR2 from the germline V gene are SGHTA and FQGNSA. V dropped 5 bases and J dropped 6 bases, with 17 bases sitting between them. This CDR3 is 14 amino acids long. The CDR3 protein is CASSPPSARGEQYF. CDR3 nucleotides: TGTGCCAGCAGCCCTCCCTCGGCCCGGGGCGAGCAGTACTTC.

The CDR3 sequence: CASSPGQGAYYGYTF. CDR3 nucleotide sequence: TGTGCCAGCAGCCCGGGACAGGGGGCTTACTATGGCTACACCTTC. The V gene is TRBV7-3, the J gene TRBJ1-2, with TRBD1 matching 12 bases. The CDR3 runs 15 residues. Germline V gives CDR1 SGHTA, CDR2 FQGTGA. V lost 5 bases, J lost 3 bases, and 4 bases stayed unmatched.